The T cell receptor (beta chain) under discussion was sequenced for a study of blood T cell repertoires in COVID-19. Libraries were prepared by immunoSEQ multiplex PCR; TCRdb keeps only in-frame clonotypes and omits some of them. The table has roughly 250,000 clones, 75% to 90% seen once; the top ten hold 3.7%. Germline lookup yields CDR1 SGHDT and CDR2 YYEEEE. The V and J ends lost 8 bases and 0 bases respectively, with 12 bases between them. The CDR3 is 13 residues long. The sequence derives from a woman in her thirties or forties with acute or convalescent COVID-19. The source material was peripheral blood. This sequence joins TRBV5-6 and TRBJ2-7; the D gene is possibly TRBD1 (6 bases). CDR3 nucleotides: TGTGCCAGTGGGACACCAAGCTCCTACGAGCAGTACGTC. Protein sequence: CASGTPSSYEQYV.